These T cell receptor beta chains were read from a single sample in a study of shared clonotypes between healthy human individuals. Generated by immunoSEQ multiplex PCR, the TCRdb table keeps only in-frame clones and is missing some. Here the sample spans over a million clones, roughly 96% being singletons. Sequencing was done on a sample of naive CD4+ T cells sorted from blood. These receptors were collected from a man under 40 in good health. The CDR3 runs from the conserved cysteine through the conserved F or W. A D gene is named only where the DNA matches it firmly. Clone size is stated in some rows and not others, as once, few, many or a class when expanded.

>TRBV7-9|NA|NA|TRBJ2-3
TGTGCCAGCAGCTTAGGGCAGGGGGCGAAACAGACTAGCTCAGATACGCAGTATTTT
CASSLGQGAKQTSSDTQYF
>TRBV5-1|once|TRBD1|TRBJ1-2
TGCGCCAGCAGCTCCACAGGGGCGTATGGCTACACCTTC
CASSSTGAYGYTF
>TRBV29-1|NA|NA|TRBJ2-1
TGCAGCGTCGGGGTGGCAGTATCCTACAATGAGCAGTTCTTC
CSVGVAVSYNEQFF
>TRBV7-9|NA|TRBD1|TRBJ2-2
TGTGCCAGCAGCTTCCAGACAGGGACCGGGGAGCTGTTTTTT
CASSFQTGTGELFF
>TRBV14|NA|NA|TRBJ2-5
TGTGCCAGCAGCCAAGATGGGGGATTAAGGGAGACCCAGTACTTC
CASSQDGGLRETQYF
>TRBV5-6|NA|NA|TRBJ2-3
TGTGCCAGCAGCCAAGACTTACTGCAGTATTTT
CASSQDLLQYF
>TRBV2|NA|NA|TRBJ1-5
TGTGCCAGCAGTGAGGAAGGGCCCTCTTGGCCCCAGCATTTT
CASSEEGPSWPQHF
>TRBV5-8|NA|NA|TRBJ2-7
TGTGCCAGCAGCCTCGCCTACGAGCAGTACTTC
CASSLAYEQYF
>TRBV7-9|NA|NA|TRBJ1-3
TGTGCCAGCAGCAAACGGGGGGACCGTGGCTCTGGAAACACCATATATTTT
CASSKRGDRGSGNTIYF
>TRBV19|NA|NA|TRBJ1-1
TGTGCCAGTAGTATAAGGGGTCAGGCCGAGAACACTGAAGCTTTCTTT
CASSIRGQAENTEAFF
>TRBV7-6|NA|NA|TRBJ2-7
TGTGCCAGCAGCTTAGATGGGGGACTTGAGTACGAGCAGTACTTC
CASSLDGGLEYEQYF
>TRBV18|NA|NA|TRBJ2-3
TGTGCCAGCTCACCAATCCGGGAGAGGGCCTTCACAGATACGCAGTATTTT
CASSPIRERAFTDTQYF
>TRBV28|once|NA|TRBJ2-1
TGTGCCAGCAGTTTATCCCCCGACAATGAGCAGTTCTTC
CASSLSPDNEQFF
>TRBV6-5|NA|TRBD1|TRBJ1-4
TGTGCCAGCAGTTTCCGGGACAGAAATGAAAAACTGTTTTTT
CASSFRDRNEKLFF
>TRBV27|NA|NA|TRBJ1-1
TGTGCCAGCAGTTTATATGGCAGTGCGAACACTGAAGCTTTCTTT
CASSLYGSANTEAFF
>TRBV6-5|NA|NA|TRBJ2-7
TGTGCCAGCAGCAGGACAGCCGACTCCTACGAGCAGTACTTC
CASSRTADSYEQYF
>TRBV5-5|NA|NA|TRBJ2-1
TGTGCCAGCAGCACGCTAGTTGGACAGAGGGGGGAGCAGTTCTTC
CASSTLVGQRGEQFF
>TRBV5-1|NA|TRBD1|TRBJ1-1
TGCGCCAGCAGCTTGGCCGGGACAGGGTTGGACACTGAAGCTTTCTTT
CASSLAGTGLDTEAFF
>TRBV13|NA|NA|TRBJ1-5
TGTGCCAGCAGCCCCTGGACAGCGGGGCAGCCCCAGCATTTT
CASSPWTAGQPQHF
>TRBV7-9|NA|TRBD2|TRBJ2-3
TGTGCCAGCAGCTTAGGTCTAGCGGGAGACACAGATACGCAGTATTTT
CASSLGLAGDTDTQYF
>TRBV4-1|NA|NA|TRBJ1-4
TGCGCCAGCAGCCAAGAGAGGGCTACAAGAAATGAAAAACTGTTTTTT
CASSQERATRNEKLFF
>TRBV11-3|NA|TRBD2|TRBJ2-2
TGTGCCAGCAGCTTAGCCCCTAGCGGACACACCGGGGAGCTGTTTTTT
CASSLAPSGHTGELFF
>TRBV4-3|few|TRBD1|TRBJ1-2
TGCGCCAGCAGCCAAGGGGAGGACAGGAACTATGGCTACACCTTC
CASSQGEDRNYGYTF